This TCR beta chain is from a study of regulatory T cells in long-lasting Graves disease. Construction of the TCR beta libraries employed iRepertoire HTBI primers in conjunction with Arm-PCR of CDR3 regions. TCRdb re-called the multiplex PCR reads with MiXCR, one entry per CDR3 protein. The sample holds more than 350,000 distinct CDR3 sequences, 20% to 25% seen once. Time point: persistent/refractory GD, antithyroid drugs over 5 years with positive TRAb. Construction of the TCR library relied on RNA isolated from PBMCs. This clonotype turned up a few times. This CDR3 has 14 amino acids. The ends were cut back, 4 bases at V and 0 bases at J, with 10 bases in the middle. Germline assignment: CDR1 ENHRY and CDR2 SYGVKD.

This TCR came from a female donor with Graves disease. The sequences come from peripheral blood mononuclear cells (PBMCs), collected when the disease was refractory, from a patient treated with antithyroid drugs. This sequence joins TRBV10-3 and TRBJ2-7, with D hard to call. CDR3: CAISARWDSYEQYF. CDR3 nucleotide sequence: TGTGCCATCAGTGCACGGTGGGACTCCTACGAGCAGTACTTC.